This TCR beta chain emerged from a study of CD8 T cells in Susac syndrome. Sequencing of TCR beta covered CD8+ and CD4+ T cells obtained from blood. Control patients had untreated stable or active relapsing-remitting multiple sclerosis by revised McDonald criteria. Purification of the CD8+ and CD4+ T cells relied on negative isolation, and TEMRA cells underwent FACS enrichment. The CDR3 spans 16 residues. CDR1 KGHDR and CDR2 SFDVKD come from the germline V gene. V shed 0 bases and J 5 bases; nucleotides not matched to a gene: 6. Random hexamers primed reverse transcription of about 0.45 to 1 ug RNA. Across 54 Vbeta and 13 Jbeta, TCR beta CDR3 was amplified with immunoSEQ multiplex PCR. TCRdb recomputed calls from the immunoSEQ multiplex PCR reads with MiXCR, one row per CDR3 protein. This table holds about 280,000 distinct CDR3 sequences, more than 75% found once.

The specimen sequenced was CD8+ T cells from PBMCs. V is TRBV24-1 and J is TRBJ2-1, with 7 positions matching TRBD1. The clonotype comes from a human donor with multiple sclerosis. The CDR3 here is CATSDLAGGQNNEQFF. The CDR3 bases are TGTGCCACCAGTGATTTGGCTGGGGGACAGAACAATGAGCAGTTCTTC.